What follows are 15 T cell receptor beta chains derived from one specimen sequenced in a study of cytomegalovirus exposure and HLA in healthy donors (TCRdb year 2017). Libraries were constructed by the immunoSEQ multiplex PCR assay. For the multiplex PCR, a mixture combining 60 forward primers for TCR Vbeta segments and 13 reverse primers for TCR Jbeta segments was used. As stored in TCRdb, this immuneACCESS dataset retains in-frame rearrangements with V and J assigned. A fraction of the clones does not appear; measured against another copy, unresolved V genes explain less than half of the discrepancy, and the remainder lacks a known reason. This sample lists over 130,000 clones; approximately 80% were detected once. Clones ranked in the top ten supply over 2% of the sample. The specimen was PBMCs. These receptors were collected from a man aged 45-65 years in good health and CMV-seronegative.

The V gene is TRBV6-6, the J gene TRBJ1-4, with 7 bases aligning to TRBD1. With 5 bases clipped from V and 8 bases from J, the junction kept 11 bases outside the gene matches. Germline CDR1 MNHNY, CDR2 SVGAGI (reference sequence). There are 15 residues in the CDR3. CDR3 sequence reads: CASSGSTGWGEKLFF. Here the CDR3 DNA reads TGTGCCAGCAGTGGATCGACAGGGTGGGGAGAAAAACTGTTTTTT.

This clone was counted a few times. This chain links TRBV11-3 with TRBJ2-1; D is unclear. Germline CDR1 is SGHNT and CDR2 is YENEEA. The CDR3 covers 14 residues. Trimming removed 3 bases from V and 5 bases from J, with 11 bases in between. The CDR3 loop reads CASSLVSTHNEQFF. For the CDR3, the DNA is TGTGCCAGCAGCTTGGTAAGCACCCACAATGAGCAGTTCTTC.

The chain couples TRBV18 to TRBJ2-7; tentative D call: TRBD1 (6 bases). Between the trimmed V and J ends, which lost 3 bases and 0 bases, there was a span of 12 bases. The CDR3 sequence is 15 residues long. Germline-derived CDR1 and CDR2 are KGHSH and LQKENI. The CDR3 reads CASSPAGVPSYEQYF. DNA for the CDR3: TGTGCCAGCTCACCCGCAGGGGTCCCCTCCTACGAGCAGTACTTC.

The rearrangement joins TRBV2 to TRBJ2-1, with D possibly TRBD2 on 5 matching bases. Trimming left V 6 bases short and J 0 bases short, with 15 bases between. The CDR3 totals 16 residues. Germline-derived CDR1 and CDR2 are SNHLY and FYNNEI. CDR3 residues: CASSVSLASSYNEQFF. The CDR3 nucleotides are TGTGCCAGCAGCGTCTCCCTAGCTAGCTCCTACAATGAGCAGTTCTTC.

As for this clone: One junction end does not reproduce the germline sequence, and a read error may be involved. The DNA for the CDR3 is TGTGCCAGCAGTTACATGGACAGGCTAGCTTTT. Translating it yields CASSYMDRLAF. The chain is built from TRBV6-6 and TRBJ1-4, with 7 positions matching TRBD1. Germline CDR1 is MNHNY and CDR2 is SVGAGI (reference sequence). This CDR3 is built from 11 residues.

This clone showed up just a few times. V gene TRBV5-1 combines with J gene TRBJ2-5, with TRBD2 matching over 9 bases. The CDR3 has 16 amino acids. Trimming at V came to 0 bases and at J to 5 bases, leaving 8 bases not matched to a gene. Germline loops: CDR1 SGHRS, CDR2 YFSETQ. CDR3 residues: CASSLDSSGGSETQYF. CDR3 sequence (DNA): TGCGCCAGCAGCTTGGATTCCAGCGGGGGGAGTGAGACCCAGTACTTC.

The CDR3 region has the DNA TGTGCCAGCAGCTCCCGGGACAGGGCGGGTGGCTACACCTTC. Amino acids: CASSSRDRAGGYTF. The gene calls are TRBV7-9 and TRBJ1-2, with 9 positions matching TRBD1. The length of the CDR3 is 14 residues. Germline V gene sequence: CDR1 SEHNR, CDR2 FQNEAQ (reference sequence). The ends lost 4 bases at V and 7 bases at J; junction bases unmatched: 7.

The V call is TRBV5-4, the J call TRBJ1-2, with no clear D. Trimming shortened V by 0 bases and J by 3 bases, and 9 bases separated the two germline ends. The CDR3 loop spans 14 amino acids. The germline gives CDR1 SGHNT, CDR2 YYREEE (reference sequence). The CDR3 protein is CASSLVGGHYGYTF. CDR3 nucleotide sequence: TGTGCCAGCAGCTTGGTGGGAGGGCACTATGGCTACACCTTC.

In its sample, this clone was seen a few times. This chain connects TRBV12-5 to TRBJ2-3, with D possibly matching TRBD2 (5 bases). Germline CDR1 LGHNT, CDR2 FRNRAP. Trimming cost V 8 bases and J 3 bases, with 18 bases left between them. The CDR3 spans 15 residues. The CDR3 DNA follows: TGTGCTAGTAGTTCGGGGTCTCCCCTAACAGATACGCAGTATTTT. It specifies CASSSGSPLTDTQYF. Drawing the rest from reference TRBV12-5 and TRBJ2-3, the complete variable domain is DARVTQTPRHKVTEMGQEVTMRCQPILGHNTVFWYRQTMMQGLELLAYFRNRAPLDDSGMPKDRFSAEMPDATLATLKIQPSEPRDSAVYFCASSSGSPLTDTQYFGPGTRLTVL.

The chain uses TRBV25-1 and TRBJ2-7; 7 bases align to TRBD1. CDR3 size: 15 residues. Germline V lookup: CDR1 MGHDK, CDR2 SYGVNS. V was clipped by 0 bases and J by 2 bases; unmatched bases: 4. CDR3 loop: CASSEYRQGTYEQYF. As DNA, the CDR3 is TGTGCCAGCAGTGAATACAGACAGGGCACCTACGAGCAGTACTTC.

The CDR3 DNA follows: TGTGCCAGCAGTTACTCGATAAACAGGGCCCAGCCCCAGCATTTT. Translating it yields CASSYSINRAQPQHF. The chain combines TRBV6-5 with TRBJ1-5, with D tentatively TRBD1 (6 bases). This CDR3 comprises 15 residues. With 0 bases removed from V and 7 bases from J, the gap between germline ends came to 13 bases. Looked up from germline, CDR1 is MNHEY and CDR2 is SVGAGI.

The J gene is TRBJ1-4, the V gene TRBV28; possibly TRBD1 for D (5 bases). The CDR3 consists of 15 residues. V lost 8 bases and J 2 bases, leaving 15 bases between the germline ends. Germline V lookup: CDR1 MDHEN, CDR2 SYDVKM. The CDR3 reads CASGGRGGTNEKLFF. CDR3 DNA sequence: TGTGCCAGCGGGGGGAGGGGCGGGACTAATGAAAAACTGTTTTTT.

This clone was counted between two and nine times. V gene TRBV4-2 combines with J gene TRBJ2-3, with TRBD1 matching 8 bases. The length of the CDR3 is 15 residues. V dropped 0 bases and J dropped 4; count of bases not matched to a gene: 3. From germline, CDR1 is LGHNA and CDR2 YNFKEQ. CDR3 coding DNA: TGTGCCAGCAGCCAAGAGGACAGGGCAGCAGATACGCAGTATTTT. This encodes CASSQEDRAADTQYF.

V gene TRBV18 combines with J gene TRBJ1-3; D is unresolved. V lost 1 base and J 0 bases, leaving 16 bases between the germline ends. The CDR3 loop spans 18 amino acids. Germline V gene lookup returns CDR1 KGHSH and CDR2 LQKENI. CDR3 residues: CASSPLLRGASSGNTIYF. As DNA, the CDR3 is TGTGCCAGCTCACCACTATTAAGAGGAGCCAGCTCTGGAAACACCATATATTTT.

In DNA form, the CDR3 reads TGTGCCAGCAGCGTAGTGCTCGGGGGGGGCGTGAATACGCAGTATTTT. Translating gives CASSVVLGGGVNTQYF. The rearrangement uses TRBV9 and TRBJ2-3; 8 bases align to TRBD2. The CDR3 extends over 16 amino acids. Trimming cost V 0 bases and J 7 bases; bases outside gene matches: 10. The germline CDR1 and CDR2 sequences are SGDLS and YYNGEE. The complete variable domain, with remaining parts taken from reference TRBV9 and TRBJ2-3, reads DSGVTQTPKHLITATGQRVTLRCSPRSGDLSVYWYQQSLDQGLQFLIQYYNGEERAKGNILERFSAQQFPDLHSELNLSSLELGDSALYFCASSVVLGGGVNTQYFGPGTRLTVL.